Listed here are 8 T cell receptor beta chains from one sample, sequenced in a study of molecular identifiers for immune sequencing clone quantification. TCRdb re-called the PCR reads with MiXCR, one entry per CDR3 protein. The table shows about 640,000 distinct CDR3 sequences, with just under 20% occurring only once. The material sequenced was naive CD8+ T cells from blood, with Jurkat cell RNA spiked in. Subset specified: FACS-sorted CD8+CD4-CCR7+CD45RA+ naive T cells. The receptors here all came from a human donor in good health. Some libraries in this study had Jurkat cell RNA spiked in.

This clonotype was found many times. This chain links TRBV28 with TRBJ2-5, with D possibly TRBD2 on 5 matching bases. Trimming removed 5 bases from V and 4 bases from J, with 14 bases in between. CDR1 is MDHEN and CDR2 is SYDVKM in the germline V gene. CDR3 length equals 14 residues. The CDR3 nucleotides read TGTGCCAGCAGTCCCTACGGGATGGGAGAGACCCAGTACTTC. This encodes CASSPYGMGETQYF. The full variable domain, completed using reference TRBV28 and TRBJ2-5, is DVKVTQSSRYLVKRTGEKVFLECVQDMDHENMFWYRQDPGLGLRLIYFSYDVKMKEKGDIPEGYSVSREKKERFSLILESASTNQTSMYLCASSPYGMGETQYFGPGTRLLVL.

This clonotype was recorded a few times. This chain uses TRBV18 with TRBJ2-3, with D perhaps matching TRBD1 (6 bases). This CDR3 spans 16 amino acids. CDR1 is KGHSH, CDR2 LQKENI, per germline. Trimming removed 3 bases from V and 5 bases from J, with 18 bases in between. CDR3 bases: TGTGCCAGCTCACCGTCGCTCTCAGGGGTAGAAGATACGCAGTATTTT. Translated: CASSPSLSGVEDTQYF.

This clonotype has ten or more counts. The chain is built from TRBV6-2 or TRBV6-3 and TRBJ1-1; maybe TRBD1 (6 bases). The germline V gene encodes CDR1 MNHEY and CDR2 SVGEGT. V was clipped by 7 bases and J by 0 bases, with 9 bases between them. The CDR3 totals 13 residues. Written as DNA, the CDR3 is TGTGCCAGCACCCGACAGGTGAACACTGAAGCTTTCTTT. Translated, it gives CASTRQVNTEAFF.

This clonotype was detected a few times. The V and J genes are TRBV6-5 and TRBJ2-1, with TRBD2 identical over 7 bases. The junction had 11 bases not matched to a gene; V was cut back by 3 bases and J by 9 bases. CDR1 is MNHEY and CDR2 is SVGAGI in the germline V gene. This CDR3 spans 15 amino acids. CDR3 coding DNA: TGTGCCAGCAGTTATATGACTGCTGGGGGGGGTGAGCAGTTCTTC. This sequence encodes CASSYMTAGGGEQFF.

Comment on this clonotype: This may be a read error, as it is one base from a much larger clone. The CDR3 here is CASSTGLTGGGDTEAFF. Here the CDR3 DNA reads TGTGCCAGCAGCACAGGCCTGACAGGGGGCGGTGACACTGAAGCTTTCTTT. This chain connects TRBV7-9 to TRBJ1-1; TRBD1 aligns across 10 bases. Germline values: CDR1 SEHNR, CDR2 FQNEAQ (reference sequence). The CDR3 loop spans 17 amino acids. V lost 5 bases and J lost 3; bases outside the gene matches: 12.

The chain carries TRBV4-2 and TRBJ2-7, with 8 nucleotides matching TRBD1. Per germline, CDR1 LGHNA and CDR2 YNFKEQ. The CDR3 is 16 residues long. The junction had 6 bases not matched to a gene; V was cut back by 0 bases and J by 2 bases. The CDR3 protein is CASSQDSGQGPYEQYF. The CDR3 nucleotides are TGTGCCAGCAGCCAAGATTCCGGACAGGGCCCCTACGAGCAGTACTTC.

A note on this clonotype: A much larger clone is a single base away; this may be a read error. This chain links TRBV7-9 with TRBJ1-3; D ambiguous. The CDR3 spans 12 residues. Germline V CDR1 and CDR2: SEHNR, FQNEAQ (reference sequence). The CDR3 sequence: CADTSSGNTIYF. CDR3 nucleotide sequence: TGTGCTGACACGTCCTCTGGAAACACCATATATTTT.

Ten or more counts support this clonotype. The chain combines TRBV7-9 with TRBJ2-7; D assignment may be TRBD1 or TRBD2 (5 bases each). The CDR3 spans 13 residues. V dropped 1 base and J dropped 6 bases, with 10 bases sitting between them. CDR1 and CDR2 from the germline V gene are SEHNR and FQNEAQ (reference sequence). The CDR3 here is CASSLGGTAEQYF. The CDR3 DNA reads as TGTGCCAGCAGCTTAGGTGGGACGGCCGAGCAGTACTTC.